This is a list of T cell receptor beta chains from one sample in a study of molecular identifiers for immune sequencing clone quantification. TCRdb reprocessed the PCR reads via MiXCR and lists one record per CDR3 protein. The data show tens of thousands of distinct CDR3 sequences, roughly a fifth seen once. Material: naive CD8+ T cells from blood, with Jurkat cell RNA spiked in. These receptors originate from a human donor in good health. Some libraries in this study had Jurkat cell RNA spiked in. The CDR3 runs from the conserved cysteine through the conserved F or W. D genes are given only for firm matches. Clone size appears in some rows only: once, few, many, or a class for an expanded clone.

V,D,J,size,CDR3,DNA
TRBV19,-,TRBJ1-1,-,CASRFGNTEAFF,TGTGCCAGCCGCTTCGGAAACACTGAAGCTTTCTTT
TRBV6-4,TRBD1,TRBJ1-5,-,CASSSGQTYSNQPQHF,TGTGCCAGCAGCTCGGGACAGACTTATAGCAATCAGCCCCAGCATTTT
TRBV7-9,-,TRBJ2-1,-,CASSTRGLSYNEQFF,TGTGCCAGCAGCACCCGGGGGCTCTCCTACAATGAGCAGTTCTTC
TRBV5-4,-,TRBJ1-2,-,CASSEGRLTLYGYTF,TGTGCCAGCAGCGAGGGACGGCTAACACTCTATGGCTACACCTTC
TRBV7-2,-,TRBJ2-1,many,CASSRLANSYNEQFF,TGTGCCAGCAGCCGATTAGCTAACTCCTACAATGAGCAGTTCTTC
TRBV7-6,TRBD1,TRBJ2-7,few,CASSTHGTGAYEQYF,TGTGCCAGCAGCACACACGGGACAGGGGCCTACGAGCAGTACTTC
TRBV4-2,-,TRBJ2-7,many,CASSQDFAGPVSYEQYF,TGTGCCAGCAGCCAAGATTTCGCCGGGCCCGTCTCCTACGAGCAGTACTTC
TRBV4-1,-,TRBJ1-2,many,CASSQVSIKNYGYTF,TGCGCCAGCAGCCAAGTCTCGATAAAGAACTATGGCTACACCTTC
TRBV12-3/TRBV12-4,-,TRBJ2-1,-,CASSPGLSNEQFF,TGTGCCAGCAGTCCAGGGTTATCCAATGAGCAGTTCTTC
TRBV10-2,-,TRBJ1-2,many,CASQDIYGYTF,TGCGCCAGCCAAGATATCTATGGCTACACCTTC
TRBV20-1,-,TRBJ2-3,-,CSARDPFWGEDTQYF,TGCAGTGCTAGAGATCCGTTTTGGGGGGAGGATACGCAGTATTTT
TRBV10-3,-,TRBJ2-3,many,CAISAPESTDTQYF,TGTGCCATCAGTGCACCGGAATCCACAGATACGCAGTATTTT
TRBV16,-,TRBJ1-5,-,CASSQNLQINQPQHF,TGTGCCAGCAGCCAGAACTTGCAGATTAATCAGCCCCAGCATTTT
TRBV28,-,TRBJ2-3,many,CASSFRMRRSSTDTQYF,TGTGCCAGCAGTTTCCGCATGAGGCGGTCCAGCACAGATACGCAGTATTTT
TRBV4-3,TRBD1,TRBJ1-6,many,CASSRDRQGPASPLHF,TGCGCCAGCAGCCGCGACAGACAGGGTCCAGCATCACCCCTCCACTTT
TRBV27,-,TRBJ2-2,-,CASMGGTGELFF,TGTGCCAGCATGGGCGGCACCGGGGAGCTGTTTTTT
TRBV9,-,TRBJ1-1,many,CASSGSGEAFF,TGTGCCAGCAGCGGGTCAGGTGAAGCTTTCTTT
TRBV11-2,-,TRBJ2-3,many,CASSSSGSADRTDTQYF,TGTGCCAGCAGCTCCTCAGGGTCGGCGGATCGCACAGATACGCAGTATTTT
TRBV5-1,-,TRBJ2-7,many,CASSFAGSSYEQYF,TGCGCCAGCAGCTTCGCGGGCTCCTCCTACGAGCAGTACTTC
TRBV20-1,-,TRBJ2-7,many,CSVLRDTTYEQYF,TGCAGTGTCCTCCGGGACACCACCTACGAGCAGTACTTC
TRBV27,-,TRBJ1-1,few,CASSLSRGTEAFF,TGTGCCAGCAGTTTATCGAGGGGGACTGAAGCTTTCTTT
TRBV10-3,-,TRBJ2-7,-,CAISPGTIYEQYF,TGTGCCATCAGTCCCGGGACAATCTACGAGCAGTACTTC
TRBV10-3,TRBD2,TRBJ2-5,many,CATSGGQETQYF,TGTGCCACCTCGGGGGGCCAAGAGACCCAGTACTTC
TRBV19,TRBD1,TRBJ2-1,-,CASSIVYRGYNEQFF,TGTGCCAGTAGTATAGTTTACAGGGGTTACAATGAGCAGTTCTTC
TRBV5-4,-,TRBJ1-5,many,CASSLGDGPQHF,TGTGCCAGCAGCTTGGGAGACGGCCCCCAGCATTTT
TRBV2,-,TRBJ1-1,-,CAPGGETDTEAFF,TGTGCCCCCGGAGGGGAGACGGACACTGAAGCTTTCTTT
TRBV7-9,-,TRBJ1-1,many,CASSWTPNTEAFF,TGTGCCAGCAGCTGGACCCCGAACACTGAAGCTTTCTTT
TRBV7-6,TRBD2,TRBJ2-1,many,CASSLARTSGSVSNEQFF,TGTGCCAGCAGCTTAGCGAGGACTAGCGGGAGTGTGAGCAATGAGCAGTTCTTC
TRBV4-1,-,TRBJ1-5,-,CASSQEGRQPQHF,TGCGCCAGCAGCCAAGAAGGTCGTCAGCCCCAGCATTTT
TRBV6-2/TRBV6-3,TRBD2,TRBJ2-5,-,CASKLAGREETQYF,TGTGCCAGCAAACTAGCGGGGCGGGAAGAGACCCAGTACTTC
TRBV7-6,-,TRBJ2-3,many,CASSPSWGTDTQYF,TGTGCCAGCAGCCCCAGCTGGGGGACAGATACGCAGTATTTT
TRBV20-1,-,TRBJ1-1,-,CSASQDTNRIGSTEAFF,TGCAGTGCTAGCCAGGACACTAATAGGATAGGGAGCACTGAAGCTTTCTTT
TRBV6-5,TRBD1,TRBJ2-2,many,CASSYPGTGGTGELFF,TGTGCCAGCAGTTACCCCGGGACAGGGGGCACCGGGGAGCTGTTTTTT
TRBV6-1,-,TRBJ2-2,-,CASSPDSGELFF,TGTGCCAGCAGTCCGGACTCCGGGGAGCTGTTTTTT
TRBV7-9,-,TRBJ2-3,-,CASSLARGRAITTDTQYF,TGTGCCAGCAGCTTAGCTAGGGGCAGGGCGATTACAACAGATACGCAGTATTTT
TRBV7-9,-,TRBJ2-3,many,CASSSGVGAVGTDTQYF,TGTGCCAGCAGCTCCGGGGTGGGGGCGGTCGGCACAGATACGCAGTATTTT
TRBV6-2/TRBV6-3,-,TRBJ2-4,many,CASSYIVADRNIQYF,TGTGCCAGCAGTTACATAGTGGCGGACCGAAACATTCAGTACTTC
TRBV5-4,-,TRBJ1-2,-,CASSLMGQTLYGYTF,TGTGCCAGCAGCTTAATGGGACAAACTCTTTATGGCTACACCTTC
TRBV27,TRBD1,TRBJ2-3,many,CASRTGTGLHTDTQYF,TGTGCCAGCAGGACCGGGACAGGCCTGCACACAGATACGCAGTATTTT
TRBV4-3,-,TRBJ1-1,many,CASSQIRGGSVEAFF,TGCGCCAGCAGCCAAATTAGAGGAGGAAGTGTTGAAGCTTTCTTT
TRBV21-1,-,TRBJ2-5,-,CASSNPRTRPQTQYF,TGTGCCAGCAGCAATCCACGCACTAGGCCCCAGACCCAGTACTTC
TRBV9,-,TRBJ1-1,many,CASSVGTTEAFF,TGTGCCAGCAGCGTAGGGACGACTGAAGCTTTCTTT
TRBV23-1,-,TRBJ2-7,-,CASSQHRDKQYF,TGCGCCAGCAGTCAGCACAGGGACAAGCAGTACTTC
TRBV9,TRBD1,TRBJ1-1,few,CASSAQGGDTEAFF,TGTGCCAGCAGCGCACAGGGGGGTGACACTGAAGCTTTCTTT
TRBV5-8,TRBD2,TRBJ2-3,many,CASSLGGLDTDTQYF,TGTGCCAGCAGCTTGGGGGGACTAGACACAGATACGCAGTATTTT
TRBV10-2,TRBD1,TRBJ1-5,many,CASSGQGPYGNQPQHF,TGCGCCAGCAGTGGACAGGGGCCGTATGGCAATCAGCCCCAGCATTTT
TRBV19,TRBD2,TRBJ2-1,-,CASSSGTSSYKEQFF,TGTGCCAGTAGTTCCGGGACTAGCTCCTACAAGGAGCAGTTCTTC
TRBV14,-,TRBJ2-2,-,CASSQDRAGRSGELFF,TGTGCCAGCAGCCAAGATCGCGCGGGACGGAGCGGGGAGCTGTTTTTT